This T cell receptor beta chain was sequenced for a study of long-term antiretroviral therapy in people with HIV. Study in general: The 2015 immediate-ART recommendation came about a decade after the earliest samples. Broader study findings: Clones expanded before ART dominated the repertoire at all time points. Specimen acquisition occurred between the mid-2000s and the late 2010s, potentially under older ART regimens. Post-ART diversity increased but stayed below transplant donor controls.

After removal of 7 bases from V and 6 bases from J, the junction contained 9 bases not matched to a gene. The CDR3 is 14 residues long. Per the germline V gene, CDR1 is LNHDA and CDR2 is SQIVND (reference sequence). Concerning this clone: What it binds is unknown.

Version v3.0 of the immunoSEQ assay ran at survey level. The assay was immunoSEQ multiplex PCR, and TCRdb's table has in-frame clones only and misses some. The sample comprises 9,500 to 12,000 clones, around 82% of which are singletons, and under 20% rests with the top ten. This clonotype was obtained from a man in his forties or fifties with HIV. The source was unsorted PBMCs, collected 1.8 years after starting antiretroviral therapy. V usage is TRBV19 and J usage is TRBJ2-3, with 8 bases lining up with TRBD2. The CDR3 is CASTISPGGDTQYF. CDR3 DNA: TGTGCCAGTACCATCAGCCCGGGAGGGGATACGCAGTATTTT.